The 18 T cell receptor beta chains presented below share a single source sample, sequenced in a study of response to subunit inactivated influenza vaccine. TCRdb analysed the RT-PCR reads with MiXCR anew, one entry per CDR3 protein. The sample holds 650,000 or so distinct CDR3 sequences; 13% to 15% are singletons and the top ten take approximately 7.6%. The source material was PBMCs from blood, sampled 14 to 15 days before vaccination. The receptors come from a man aged 45-65 years who received an inactivated influenza vaccine.

The chain recombines TRBV11-2 with TRBJ1-1; 10 bases line up with TRBD1. CDR1 and CDR2 (germline): SGHAT, FQNNGV. This CDR3 is 14 amino acids long. V was clipped by 0 bases and J by 5 bases; unmatched bases: 0. CDR3 DNA sequence: TGTGCCAGCAGCTTAGAGGACAGGGGGACTGAAGCTTTCTTT. It is translated as CASSLEDRGTEAFF.

V is TRBV5-1 and J is TRBJ2-1; D is unclear. V lost 1 base and J 0 bases, leaving 11 bases between the germline ends. Per germline, CDR1 SGHRS and CDR2 YFSETQ. This CDR3 is 16 amino acids long. CDR3 residues: CASSLTGRSSYNEQFF. The CDR3 DNA sequence: TGCGCCAGCAGCTTGACTGGACGGAGCTCCTACAATGAGCAGTTCTTC.

This clonotype was counted ten times or more. This chain joins TRBV27 and TRBJ2-3; D gene unclear. This CDR3 contains 13 residues. Between the trimmed V and J ends, which lost 0 bases and 3 bases, there was a span of 4 bases. Germline assignment: CDR1 MNHEY and CDR2 SMNVEV (reference sequence). CDR3 DNA: TGTGCCAGCAGTTTATCGAGGACAGATACGCAGTATTTT. Protein sequence: CASSLSRTDTQYF.

This clonotype was detected a few times. The chain has TRBV12-3 or TRBV12-4 and TRBJ1-4; D remains ambiguous. The CDR3 extends over 13 amino acids. Trimming shortened V by 7 bases and J by 4 bases, and 10 bases separated the two germline ends. The CDR3 DNA follows: TGTGCCAGCACTAGTCAGCGTAATGAAAAACTGTTTTTT. Its protein product is CASTSQRNEKLFF.

This clonotype was recorded many times. An end of the junction does not agree with germline; a read error may underlie this. V usage is TRBV4-3 and J usage is TRBJ2-6; a possible D gene is TRBD1 (5 bases). CDR3 length: 15 residues. From germline, CDR1 is LGHNA and CDR2 YSLEER. CDR3 sequence (DNA): TGCGCCAGCAGCAAAGACAGCTCTGGGGCCAACGTCCTGACTTTC. Its protein product is CASSKDSSGANVLTF.

This clonotype was observed a few times. This chain joins TRBV10-3 and TRBJ2-7; 11 nucleotides line up with TRBD2. Germline-derived CDR1 and CDR2 are ENHRY and SYGVKD. With 6 bases clipped from V and 4 bases from J, the junction kept 2 bases outside the gene matches. The CDR3 is made up of 13 amino acids. DNA for the CDR3: TGTGCCATCAGAACTAGCGGGGGATACGAGCAGTACTTC. Encoded protein: CAIRTSGGYEQYF.

The chain recombines TRBV18 with TRBJ2-6; D remains unclear. Germline V gene data show CDR1 as KGHSH and CDR2 as LQKENI. V lost 3 bases, J lost 0 bases, and 9 bases lay in between. The CDR3 length is 16 residues. The CDR3 coding sequence is TGTGCCAGCTCACCGAAGGATTACTCTGGGGCCAACGTCCTGACTTTC. Its translation is CASSPKDYSGANVLTF.

This chain connects TRBV30 to TRBJ1-2; D gene unclear. The V gene lost 1 base and the J gene lost 3 bases, with 6 bases spanning the gap. This CDR3 region has 12 residues. Germline V gives CDR1 GTSNPN, CDR2 SVGIG (reference sequence). CDR3 residues: CAWSDQDYGYTF. CDR3 nucleotides: TGTGCCTGGAGTGACCAGGACTATGGCTACACCTTC.

This clonotype was seen at least ten times. J is TRBJ1-5 and V is TRBV6-1; 8 bases line up with TRBD1. V gave up 5 bases and J gave up 2 bases; unmatched junction bases: 8. Germline values: CDR1 MNHNS, CDR2 SASEGT. The CDR3 extends over 16 amino acids. The CDR3 sequence: CASSTLGQGGNQPQHF. CDR3 nucleotides: TGTGCCAGCAGTACCCTCGGACAGGGCGGCAATCAGCCCCAGCATTTT.

This clonotype was observed a single time. This chain connects TRBV20-1 to TRBJ2-1; D is unclear. The CDR3 runs to 14 residues. Germline V gives CDR1 DFQATT, CDR2 SNEGSKA (reference sequence). The V end lost 0 bases, the J end lost 0 bases, and 6 bases lay between the germline ends. This chain's CDR3 is CSAREVNSYNEQFF. CDR3 sequence (DNA): TGCAGTGCTAGAGAAGTGAACTCCTACAATGAGCAGTTCTTC.

CDR3 amino acids: CASSDYLQNTEAFF. In DNA, the CDR3 is TGTGCCAGCAGTGACTACCTACAGAACACTGAAGCTTTCTTT. This chain connects TRBV2 to TRBJ1-1; D remains ambiguous. There are 14 residues in the CDR3. Per germline, CDR1 SNHLY and CDR2 FYNNEI. Trimming pared 3 bases from V and 1 base from J, leaving 9 bases between.

This clonotype showed up just a few times. The chain recombines TRBV11-3 with TRBJ2-1; 10 bases fit TRBD2. The CDR3 is 15 amino acids. V gave up 5 bases and J gave up 5 bases; unmatched junction bases: 6. Germline V gene sequence: CDR1 SGHNT, CDR2 YENEEA. CDR3 nucleotides: TGTGCCAGCAGCCAAACTAGCGGGGACAACAATGAGCAGTTCTTC. It yields the protein CASSQTSGDNNEQFF.

This clonotype was observed a few times. V and J are TRBV18 and TRBJ2-7; D is unclear. The germline V gene has CDR1 KGHSH and CDR2 LQKENI. This CDR3 contains 13 residues. Trimming left V 5 bases short and J 0 bases short, with 8 bases between. The CDR3 region is CASSAATSYEQYF. The CDR3 bases are TGTGCCAGCTCAGCAGCCACCTCCTACGAGCAGTACTTC. The entire variable domain, with the rest obtained from reference TRBV18 and TRBJ2-7, is as follows: NAGVMQNPRHLVRRRGQEARLRCSPMKGHSHVYWYRQLPEEGLKFMVYLQKENIIDESGMPKERFSAEFPKEGPSILRIQQVVRGDSAAYFCASSAATSYEQYFGPGTRLTVT.

This CDR3 reads CASRYRESLLNTDTQYF. The CDR3 nucleotides are TGCGCCAGCAGATACAGGGAGTCGTTGCTCAACACAGATACGCAGTATTTT. The gene calls are TRBV5-1 and TRBJ2-3, with a tentative D call TRBD1 (6 bases). V lost 5 bases and J 2 bases, leaving 21 bases between the germline ends. Germline V gene lookup returns CDR1 SGHRS and CDR2 YFSETQ. The CDR3 length is 17 residues.

The chain combines TRBV20-1 with TRBJ2-1; 7 nucleotides align to TRBD2. Germline CDR1 DFQATT, CDR2 SNEGSKA (reference sequence). V shed 2 bases and J 1 base; nucleotides not matched to a gene: 5. The CDR3 extends over 15 amino acids. The CDR3 reads CSARPGLISYNEQFF. The CDR3, as DNA: TGCAGTGCTAGACCGGGACTAATATCCTACAATGAGCAGTTCTTC.

This clonotype was seen many times. The CDR3 loop reads CATSDFQGQRAFF. For the CDR3, the DNA is TGTGCCACCAGTGATTTCCAGGGACAGCGGGCTTTCTTT. V usage is TRBV24-1 and J usage is TRBJ1-1, with TRBD1 matching over 7 bases. V lost 1 base to trimming and J lost 11 bases; unmatched junction nucleotides: 6. Germline CDR1 and CDR2: KGHDR and SFDVKD. This CDR3 region has 13 residues.

The rearrangement joins TRBV20-1 to TRBJ2-1; 11 nucleotides match TRBD2. Losses at the gene ends were 0 bases for V and 9 bases for J; bases not matched to a gene: 7. This CDR3 comprises 15 residues. CDR1 is DFQATT, CDR2 SNEGSKA, per germline (reference sequence). CDR3 protein: CSARDGGSGGGEQFF. The DNA for the CDR3 is TGCAGTGCTAGAGATGGCGGTAGCGGGGGGGGTGAGCAGTTCTTC.

The chain has TRBV16 and TRBJ2-3; D unclear. CDR3 length: 13 amino acids. Trimming removed 0 bases from V and 0 bases from J, with 1 base in between. The germline V gene has CDR1 KGHSY and CDR2 FQNENV. CDR3 protein: CASSQSSTDTQYF. In nucleotides, the CDR3 is TGTGCCAGCAGCCAATCAAGCACAGATACGCAGTATTTT.